This T cell receptor beta chain was sequenced for a study of blood T cells in healthy people across ages (dated by TCRdb to the mid-2010s). Background on the whole study: In model experiments, template switching captured about one uniquely barcoded TCR beta cDNA molecule for every two T cells. Age-related changes in TCR beta repertoire diversity were measured in the study by deep sequencing normalized with unique cDNA molecular identifiers. Donors were grouped into four age groups: young (average 16 years), middle-aged (around 39), aged (approximately 58) and long-lived (just over 80). To avoid experimental bias, donors of different ages were spread randomly across the sequencing lanes. Using the same blood draw, the study looked at two additional independent replicas of 1 million unique cDNA reads for two donors, one aged 18 to 30 and the other aged 80 or older. Findings and caveats that apply to the study as a whole: Observed TCR beta diversity per million T cells fell roughly linearly with age, and a significant reduction was already apparent by age roughly 40. Because donor CMV infection status was unknown, age-related changes in expanded clonotypes were potentially confounded. Bulk unsorted PBMC profiling prevented conclusive comparison of naive and antigen-experienced compartments. Compared with the aged group, the long-lived group had more naive CD4+ T cells, fewer expanded clones and increased TCR diversity, a pattern suggesting age selection. Observed TCR beta diversity correlated strongly with the percentage of naive T cells measured by flow cytometry. Total diversity estimates from one million sequenced T cells were considered lower bounds and underestimates.

The library was prepared using 5' RACE. Sequencing was performed on an Illumina HiSeq 2500. A second PCR of roughly 7 to 11 cycles was performed with a sample-barcoded 5' primer and a J-beta primer mix. Each TCR beta cDNA molecule received a unique molecular identifier from a template-switch 5' adaptor carrying 12 random nucleotides. Each sample yielded at least 2.5 million CDR3-containing paired-end reads. First-strand cDNA synthesis was performed from all RNA using the Mint cDNA synthesis kit, with priming by a TRBC-specific oligonucleotide. All cDNA was treated with uracil-DNA glycosylase and then went through a first 18-cycle PCR with the universal primers M1SS and BC2_uni_R. The paper's data handling went like this. For normalization, 1 million high-quality reads, each with a distinct molecular identifier, were randomly selected from each sample. Reads with shared molecular identifiers were discarded instead of being binned into consensus sequences. MiTCR, with a Q25 quality threshold and the strictest error-elimination algorithm, was used for CDR3 identification, clonotype clustering and error correction. A nonparametric unseen species model using Euler transformation provided a lower-bound estimate of total TCR beta diversity. TCRdb trimmed the raw reads at Q25, called clones with MiXCR and kept productive beta chains. Each CDR3 protein appears once, grouped with its most common genes and DNA. The V and J calls come from TCRdb's annotation, not from the publication. For this sample the table gives over 1.5 million distinct CDR3 sequences, of which roughly 49% were detected only once. The top ten clonotypes cover less than 2.5% of the sample.

To note about this clonotype: Its antigen is unknown. No base qualities exist here, and no much larger clone lies one base off it.

Including cysteine and phenylalanine, the CDR3 has 18 amino acids. Here the CDR3 DNA is all that survives: 54 bases in frame from base 1. V drops 0 bases and J drops 6 bases, leaving 20 bases in between. Per the germline V gene, MNHEY is the CDR1 and SVGAGI is the CDR2. Donors were 40 or so systemically healthy Caucasian individuals from Russia aged roughly 6 to 90 years. Ten milliliters of peripheral blood were drawn from each donor into EDTA-treated Vacutainer tubes. Ficoll-Paque density-gradient centrifugation was used to isolate PBMCs, with at least 6.5 million per sample. Total RNA was extracted from PBMCs with Trizol reagent, with at least 5.5 micrograms obtained per sample. For every donor, flow cytometry on a PBMC aliquot measured the percentage of naive CD45RAhigh/CD27high T cells.

The sequenced material came from blood. This receptor was identified in a woman between 40 and 55 years old in good health. The chain is assembled from TRBV6-5 and TRBJ1-4, with a tentative D gene TRBD1 over 6 matching bases. The encoded CDR3 is CASSYSKQRGTLYEKLFF. In nucleotide form, the sequence is TGTGCCAGCAGTTACTCGAAGCAGAGGGGGACCCTTTATGAAAAACTGTTTTTT.